The clone carrying this T cell receptor (beta chain) occurred many times. Its matching antigen is unknown. Germline V CDR1 and CDR2: SGHRS, YFSETQ. V lost 1 base to trimming and J lost 3 bases; unmatched junction nucleotides: 6. This CDR3 region has 15 residues. These data come from a study of CD8 T cells in ankylosing spondylitis. Each CDR3 protein gets one entry after TCRdb re-called the 5' RACE reads with MiXCR. The repertoire holds approximately 88,000 distinct CDR3 sequences, with about 8.1% as singletons. Study outcomes and limitations: Prior work had noted some motif variants in reactive arthritis blood and synovial fluid. Within matched ankylosing spondylitis synovial fluid, disease-linked clones were reportedly significantly enriched. Disease-linked clones bore a CD8+ phenotype and were relatively rare in peripheral blood. Characteristic, it appeared, of ankylosing spondylitis blood was a TCR beta motif of seven or eight highly homologous variants.

The source is a male donor with ankylosing spondylitis or in good health (not recorded which). Sequenced material: blood, either unsorted or a sorted T cell fraction (not recorded which). This chain connects TRBV5-1 to TRBJ2-7; 8 nucleotides match TRBD2. The CDR3 DNA is TGCGCCAGCAGCTTGACGGGAGGGGGGAACTACGAGCAGTACTTC. Its protein product is CASSLTGGGNYEQYF.